The rows below give T cell receptor beta chains drawn from one sample of a study of OX40 agonist ivuxolimab in advanced cancers. Method: immunoSEQ multiplex PCR; TCRdb's copy keeps in-frame clones and lacks some. The table includes around 45,000 clones, 88% detected once. The input for sequencing was CD4+ or CD8+ T cells sorted from blood, taken in a trial of the OX40 agonist ivuxolimab. These receptors originate from an adult with an advanced solid tumor such as melanoma, head and neck, liver or kidney cancer. The CDR3 runs from the conserved cysteine through the conserved F or W. Fields, in order: clone size, V gene, CDR3 length, J gene, D gene, CDR3 DNA, CDR3 protein. The D gene is left open where the match is weak. The listing skips clone size in some rows; elsewhere it reads once, few, many or a size class.

size: NA; V: TRBV5-6; length: 14; J: TRBJ2-7; D: NA; DNA: TGTGCCAGCAGCATGCAGGGGGGGTCCTACGAGCAGTACTTC; CDR3: CASSMQGGSYEQYF
size: few; V: TRBV7-2; length: 14; J: TRBJ2-2; D: NA; DNA: TGTGCCAGCAGCTTCATAGGGGACACCGGGGAGCTGTTTTTT; CDR3: CASSFIGDTGELFF
size: few; V: TRBV19; length: 15; J: TRBJ2-6; D: NA; DNA: TGTGCCAGTAGTAGGCTTGTCTCTGGGGCCAACGTCCTGACTTTC; CDR3: CASSRLVSGANVLTF
size: NA; V: TRBV7-2; length: 15; J: TRBJ2-3; D: NA; DNA: TGTGCCAGCGGACCCCAAAGCGGGAGCACAGATACGCAGTATTTT; CDR3: CASGPQSGSTDTQYF
size: NA; V: TRBV5-1; length: 15; J: TRBJ1-4; D: NA; DNA: TGCGCCAGCAGAGACACAGGGACAACTAATGAAAAACTGTTTTTT; CDR3: CASRDTGTTNEKLFF
size: NA; V: TRBV5-1; length: 13; J: TRBJ1-2; D: TRBD1; DNA: TGCGCCAGCAGCCGGGACAGGGAATATGGCTACACCTTC; CDR3: CASSRDREYGYTF
size: NA; V: TRBV18; length: 13; J: TRBJ1-2; D: NA; DNA: TGTGCCAGCTCGTCTGACGTATTCTATGGCTACACCTTC; CDR3: CASSSDVFYGYTF
size: NA; V: TRBV5-1; length: 15; J: TRBJ2-1; D: NA; DNA: TGCGCCAGCAGCTTAAATTCCCCCAACTACAATGAGCAGTTCTTC; CDR3: CASSLNSPNYNEQFF
size: NA; V: TRBV7-3; length: 15; J: TRBJ2-7; D: NA; DNA: TGTGCCAGCAGCTTAAACAGGGCCCACGCCTACGAGCAGTACTTC; CDR3: CASSLNRAHAYEQYF
size: NA; V: TRBV5-1; length: 15; J: TRBJ2-6; D: NA; DNA: TGCGCCAGCAGCCCGGACATTCCTGGGGCCAACGTCCTGACTTTC; CDR3: CASSPDIPGANVLTF